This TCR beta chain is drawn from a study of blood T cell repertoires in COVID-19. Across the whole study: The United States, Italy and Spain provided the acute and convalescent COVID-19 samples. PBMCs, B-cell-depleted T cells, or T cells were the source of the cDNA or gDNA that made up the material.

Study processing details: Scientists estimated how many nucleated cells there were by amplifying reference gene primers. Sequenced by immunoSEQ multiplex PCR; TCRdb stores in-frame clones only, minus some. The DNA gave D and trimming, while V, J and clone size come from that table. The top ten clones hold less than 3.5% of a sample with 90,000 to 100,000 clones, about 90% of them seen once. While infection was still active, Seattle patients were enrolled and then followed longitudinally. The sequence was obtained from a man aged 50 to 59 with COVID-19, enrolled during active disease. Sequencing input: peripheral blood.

For the CDR3, the DNA is TGCGCCAGCAGTCCCCGGACAATCGGTTCACCCCTCCACTTT. It yields the protein CASSPRTIGSPLHF. V is TRBV10-2 and J is TRBJ1-6, with a possible D match to TRBD1 (5 bases). This CDR3 has 14 residues. Trimming removed 5 bases from V and 9 bases from J, with 14 bases in between. Germline CDR1 WSHSY, CDR2 SAAADI.